This T cell receptor beta chain was retrieved from a study of shared clonotypes between healthy human individuals. Overall study: Each donor had three CD4 naive, three CD4 memory, two CD8 naive and one CD8 memory plate.

Sequencing used immunoSEQ multiplex PCR; TCRdb keeps in-frame clones, though not all of them. The data contain more than 2 million clones, roughly 95% of them singletons. V was shortened by 1 base and J by 1 base, with 12 bases between the two germline ends. The CDR3 contains 16 residues. The germline gives CDR1 LNHDA, CDR2 SQIVND (reference sequence). The chain is built from TRBV19 and TRBJ2-3, with a tentative D call TRBD2 (7 bases). The sample was naive CD4+ T cells sorted from blood. Subset given: CD45RA+ positively selected. This sequence was found in a man aged 18 to 30 in good health. The CDR3 DNA reads as TGTGCCAGTAGTATAGGTGGGCGGGGGCGCACAGATACGCAGTATTTT. Encoded protein: CASSIGGRGRTDTQYF. Together with reference TRBV19 and TRBJ2-3, the CDR3 gives the full variable domain: DGGITQSPKYLFRKEGQNVTLSCEQNLNHDAMYWYRQDPGQGLRLIYYSQIVNDFQKGDIAEGYSVSREKKESFPLTVTSAQKNPTAFYLCASSIGGRGRTDTQYFGPGTRLTVL.